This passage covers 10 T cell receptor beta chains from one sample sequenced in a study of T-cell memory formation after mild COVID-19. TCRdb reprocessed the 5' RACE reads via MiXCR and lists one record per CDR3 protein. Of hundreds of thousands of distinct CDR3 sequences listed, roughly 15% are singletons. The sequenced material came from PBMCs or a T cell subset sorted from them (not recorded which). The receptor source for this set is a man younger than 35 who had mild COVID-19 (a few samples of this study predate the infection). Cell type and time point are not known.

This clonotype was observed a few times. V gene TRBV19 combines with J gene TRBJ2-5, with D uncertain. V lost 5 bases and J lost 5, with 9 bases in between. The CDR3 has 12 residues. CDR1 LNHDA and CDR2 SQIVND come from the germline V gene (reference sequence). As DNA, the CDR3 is TGTGCCAGTAGTCAGGTCGCCGAGACCCAGTACTTC. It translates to CASSQVAETQYF.

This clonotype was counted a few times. CDR3 in amino acids: CSVEPMGNTEAFF. Written as DNA, the CDR3 is TGCAGCGTTGAACCCATGGGGAACACTGAAGCTTTCTTT. The chain joins TRBV29-1 to TRBJ1-1; no definite D call. Germline CDR1 is SQVTM and CDR2 is ANQGSEA. Trimming left V 2 bases short and J 1 base short, with 8 bases between. This CDR3 region has 13 residues.

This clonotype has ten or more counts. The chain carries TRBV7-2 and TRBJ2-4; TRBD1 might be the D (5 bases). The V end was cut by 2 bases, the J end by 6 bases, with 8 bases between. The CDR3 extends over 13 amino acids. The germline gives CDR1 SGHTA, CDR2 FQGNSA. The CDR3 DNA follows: TGTGCCAGCAGCTTACAGGGTGGAAACATTCAGTACTTC. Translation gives CASSLQGGNIQYF.

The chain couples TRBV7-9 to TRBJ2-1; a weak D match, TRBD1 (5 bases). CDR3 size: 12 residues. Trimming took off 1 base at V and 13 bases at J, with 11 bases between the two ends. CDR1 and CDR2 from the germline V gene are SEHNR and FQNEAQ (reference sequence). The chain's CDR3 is CASSLVSRAQFF. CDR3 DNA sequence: TGTGCCAGCAGCTTAGTTTCCAGGGCCCAGTTCTTC.

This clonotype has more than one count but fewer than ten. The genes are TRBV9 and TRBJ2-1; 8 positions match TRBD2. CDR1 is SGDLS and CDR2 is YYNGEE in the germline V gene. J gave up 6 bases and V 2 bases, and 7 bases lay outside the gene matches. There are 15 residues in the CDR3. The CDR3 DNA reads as TGTGCCAGCAGCGTTGGCGGGGGGCCGGTCAATGAGCAGTTCTTC. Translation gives CASSVGGGPVNEQFF.

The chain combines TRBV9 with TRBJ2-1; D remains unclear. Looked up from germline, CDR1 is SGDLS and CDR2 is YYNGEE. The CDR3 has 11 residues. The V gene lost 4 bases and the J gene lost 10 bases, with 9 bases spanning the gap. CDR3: CASSTGREQFF. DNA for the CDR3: TGTGCCAGCAGCACCGGACGGGAGCAGTTCTTC.

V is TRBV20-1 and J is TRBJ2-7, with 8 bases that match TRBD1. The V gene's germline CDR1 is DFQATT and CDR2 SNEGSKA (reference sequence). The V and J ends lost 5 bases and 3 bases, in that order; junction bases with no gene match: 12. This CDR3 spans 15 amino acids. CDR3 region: CSAGSFGDRRYEQYV. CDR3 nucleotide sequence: TGCAGTGCTGGTTCCTTCGGGGACAGGCGCTACGAGCAGTACGTC.

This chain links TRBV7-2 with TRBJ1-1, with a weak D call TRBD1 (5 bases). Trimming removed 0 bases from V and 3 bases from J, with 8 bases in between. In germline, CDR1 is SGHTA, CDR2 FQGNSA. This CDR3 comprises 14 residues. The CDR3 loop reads CASSLARGDTEAFF. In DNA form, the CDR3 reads TGTGCCAGCAGCTTAGCGCGAGGGGACACTGAAGCTTTCTTT.

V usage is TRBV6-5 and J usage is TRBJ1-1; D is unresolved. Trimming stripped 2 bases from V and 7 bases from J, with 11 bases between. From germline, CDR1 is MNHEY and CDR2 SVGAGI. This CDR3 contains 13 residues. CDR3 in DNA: TGTGCCAGCAGTTACGGACCGTTAGGTGAAGCTTTCTTT. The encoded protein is CASSYGPLGEAFF.

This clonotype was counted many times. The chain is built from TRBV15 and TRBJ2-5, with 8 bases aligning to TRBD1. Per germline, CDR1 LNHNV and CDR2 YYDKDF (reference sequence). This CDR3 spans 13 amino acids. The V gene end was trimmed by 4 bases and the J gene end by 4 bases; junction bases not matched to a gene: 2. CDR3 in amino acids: CATSIDRGETQYF. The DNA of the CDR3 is TGTGCCACCAGCATAGACAGGGGAGAGACCCAGTACTTC. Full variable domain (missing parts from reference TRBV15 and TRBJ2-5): DAMVIQNPRYQVTQFGKPVTLSCSQTLNHNVMYWYQQKSSQAPKLLFHYYDKDFNNEADTPDNFQSRRPNTSFCFLDIRSPGLGDTAMYLCATSIDRGETQYFGPGTRLLVL.